These 18 T cell receptor beta chains share one sample of origin, sequenced in a study of blood T cell repertoires in COVID-19. Clones were read by immunoSEQ multiplex PCR, and TCRdb kept only the in-frame ones, dropping some. The sample includes about 74,000 clones, under 85% of them seen just once. Material: peripheral blood. All receptors come from a man aged 70 or older with acute or convalescent COVID-19.

This clone came up once. The chain recombines TRBV28 with TRBJ2-7; D is perhaps TRBD1 (6 bases). The germline CDR1 and CDR2 sequences are MDHEN and SYDVKM. Deletions cut 3 bases from V and 3 bases from J, with 15 bases between. The CDR3 is made up of 15 amino acids. CDR3 loop: CASSLGTYLRYEQYF. DNA of the CDR3: TGTGCCAGCAGTTTGGGGACATACCTCCGCTACGAGCAGTACTTC.

The chain employs TRBV7-2 and TRBJ1-5, with 8 bases that match TRBD1. V dropped 2 bases and J dropped 3; count of bases not matched to a gene: 3. Germline CDR1 SGHTA, CDR2 FQGNSA. This CDR3 comprises 15 residues. CDR3 in DNA: TGTGCCAGCAGCTTATCGGGACAGGACAATCAGCCCCAGCATTTT. Residues: CASSLSGQDNQPQHF. Variable domain in full (rest from reference TRBV7-2 and TRBJ1-5): GAGVSQSPSNKVTEKGKDVELRCDPISGHTALYWYRQSLGQGLEFLIYFQGNSAPDKSGLPSDRFSAERTGGSVSTLTIQRTQQEDSAVYLCASSLSGQDNQPQHFGDGTRLSIL.

This clone is a singleton in its sample. The chain is built from TRBV7-9 and TRBJ1-1, with TRBD1 as a possible D gene (5 bases). This CDR3 region has 15 residues. V was clipped by 6 bases and J by 1 base, with 15 bases between them. Germline CDR1 and CDR2: SEHNR and FQNEAQ (reference sequence). The CDR3 spells CASSQWGVGNTEAFF. In DNA, the CDR3 is TGTGCCAGCAGTCAATGGGGGGTTGGGAACACTGAAGCTTTCTTT.

This chain connects TRBV5-1 to TRBJ2-2; a weak D match, TRBD2 (6 bases). V was pared by 4 bases and J by 0 bases, with 13 bases between. The CDR3 totals 16 residues. CDR1 is SGHRS and CDR2 is YFSETQ in the germline V gene. The CDR3 sequence: CASSQTGTPNTGELFF. The CDR3 nucleotides read TGCGCCAGCAGCCAAACCGGGACTCCGAACACCGGGGAGCTGTTTTTT.

The chain carries TRBV9 and TRBJ2-7; TRBD1 might be the D (6 bases). V was clipped by 0 bases and J by 5 bases, with 15 bases between them. The CDR3 loop spans 15 amino acids. Looked up from germline, CDR1 is SGDLS and CDR2 is YYNGEE. CDR3 protein: CASSVEGRGTDEQYF. The DNA for the CDR3 is TGTGCCAGCAGCGTAGAAGGCAGGGGTACGGACGAGCAGTACTTC.

This clone turned up a few times. The rearrangement links TRBV24-1 to TRBJ1-2, with D perhaps matching TRBD1 (6 bases). CDR1 KGHDR and CDR2 SFDVKD come from the germline V gene. Trimming removed 3 bases at V and 8 bases at J, with 15 bases between. This CDR3 has 14 amino acids. The CDR3 nucleotides read TGTGCCACCAGTGATGAACAGGGATCGGTCGGCTACACCTTC. This codes for CATSDEQGSVGYTF.

This chain connects TRBV6-5 to TRBJ2-1, with D tentatively TRBD1 (5 bases). The CDR3 spans 13 residues. V lost 7 bases and J lost 1, with 8 bases in between. Looked up from germline, CDR1 is MNHEY and CDR2 is SVGAGI. CDR3 sequence reads: CASTQASYNEQFF. In DNA form, the CDR3 reads TGTGCCAGCACACAGGCTTCCTACAATGAGCAGTTCTTC.

The V and J genes are TRBV5-6 and TRBJ1-2, with D tentatively TRBD1 (5 bases). Germline V lookup: CDR1 SGHDT, CDR2 YYEEEE. Trimming shortened V by 1 base and J by 5 bases, and 9 bases separated the two germline ends. CDR3 size: 13 residues. CDR3 bases: TGTGCCAGCAGCTTGCTGACAGCTTATGGCTACACCTTC. The encoded protein is CASSLLTAYGYTF.

This sequence joins TRBV18 and TRBJ2-7; tentative D call: TRBD1 (5 bases). The germline gives CDR1 KGHSH, CDR2 LQKENI. The CDR3 consists of 13 residues. Trimming stripped 1 base from V and 3 bases from J, with 7 bases between. CDR3: CASSPQGHYEQYF. CDR3 bases: TGTGCCAGCTCACCACAGGGGCACTACGAGCAGTACTTC.

The V call is TRBV7-6, the J call TRBJ1-5, with D uncertain. CDR1 is SGHVS, CDR2 FNYEAQ, per germline. The V gene lost 3 bases and the J gene lost 2 bases, with 8 bases spanning the gap. The CDR3 consists of 14 residues. CDR3 DNA sequence: TGTGCCAGCAGCTTGGCGGATGGCAATCAGCCCCAGCATTTT. Its protein is CASSLADGNQPQHF.

This chain links TRBV4-2 with TRBJ1-5; D possibly corresponds to TRBD1 (5 bases). The CDR3 contains 15 residues. V was pared by 9 bases and J by 2 bases, with 17 bases between. Germline-derived CDR1 and CDR2 are LGHNA and YNFKEQ. CDR3 loop: CASSNVGRGNQPQHF. As DNA, the CDR3 is TGTGCCAGTTCGAATGTGGGCAGGGGCAATCAGCCCCAGCATTTT.

The chain uses TRBV3-1 (or the pseudogene TRBV3-2) and TRBJ2-3; 8 bases align to TRBD2. This CDR3 has 17 amino acids. Germline lookup yields CDR1 LGHDT and CDR2 YNNKEL (reference sequence). The V segment lost 1 base and the J segment 0 bases; nucleotides outside the gene matches: 6. The CDR3 reads CASSQGRASGSTDTQYF. DNA for the CDR3: TGTGCCAGCAGCCAAGGCCGGGCTAGCGGGAGCACAGATACGCAGTATTTT.

This clone occurred many times. J is TRBJ2-1 and V is TRBV5-1, with 9 bases fitting TRBD2. This CDR3 region has 17 residues. Germline CDR1 is SGHRS and CDR2 is YFSETQ. V lost 4 bases and J lost 6; bases outside the gene matches: 14. CDR3 DNA: TGCGCCAGCAGCATTGGTGGGATGGCGGGAGGGTTCAATGAGCAGTTCTTC. Its protein is CASSIGGMAGGFNEQFF.

This chain uses TRBV7-9 with TRBJ2-3; the D gene is possibly TRBD2 (5 bases). V was shortened by 4 bases and J by 0 bases, with 14 bases between the two germline ends. Germline V lookup: CDR1 SEHNR, CDR2 FQNEAQ (reference sequence). The CDR3 has 16 amino acids. The CDR3 DNA reads TGTGCCAGCAGCTACAAAGCGGACCCTAGCACAGATACGCAGTATTTT. Protein: CASSYKADPSTDTQYF.

The V gene is TRBV2, the J gene TRBJ1-1; D not resolved. Trimming removed 6 bases at V and 2 bases at J, with 13 bases between. The length of the CDR3 is 14 residues. The germline gives CDR1 SNHLY, CDR2 FYNNEI. CDR3 residues: CASSSTLINTEAFF. The CDR3 DNA reads TGTGCCAGCAGCTCCACTCTGATAAACACTGAAGCTTTCTTT.

This chain links TRBV7-2 with TRBJ1-3; the match to TRBD1 covers 7 bases. The J segment lost 4 bases and the V segment lost 5 bases, leaving 8 bases of the junction unmatched. The CDR3 is made up of 15 amino acids. The germline V gene has CDR1 SGHTA and CDR2 FQGNSA. CDR3 protein: CASSLLRGSGNTIYF. The CDR3 DNA reads TGTGCCAGCAGCCTCCTCAGGGGGTCCGGAAACACCATATATTTT. The whole variable domain, filled in from reference TRBV7-2 and TRBJ1-3, reads GAGVSQSPSNKVTEKGKDVELRCDPISGHTALYWYRQSLGQGLEFLIYFQGNSAPDKSGLPSDRFSAERTGGSVSTLTIQRTQQEDSAVYLCASSLLRGSGNTIYFGEGSWLTVV.

The chain has TRBV10-3 and TRBJ2-1; D unclear. This CDR3 is built from 12 residues. V was clipped by 4 bases and J by 3 bases, with 4 bases between them. Germline V gene sequence: CDR1 ENHRY, CDR2 SYGVKD. CDR3 bases: TGTGCCATCAGTGGCGGCTACAATGAGCAGTTCTTC. It yields the protein CAISGGYNEQFF.

In its sample, this clone was seen a few times. The V call is TRBV7-9, the J call TRBJ1-6; TRBD1 aligns across 8 bases. This CDR3 spans 16 amino acids. CDR1 SEHNR and CDR2 FQNEAQ come from the germline V gene (reference sequence). With 4 bases clipped from V and 7 bases from J, the junction kept 9 bases outside the gene matches. CDR3 region: CASSSTSTGENSPLHF. The CDR3, as DNA: TGTGCCAGCAGCTCCACCTCGACAGGGGAGAATTCACCCCTCCACTTT.